The source of this T cell receptor (beta chain) is a study of T cells after posttransplantation cyclophosphamide. Overall study findings and caveats: Later blood repertoires were often dominated by clones from the donor CD8+ memory compartment.

This clone appeared many times. Its antigen is undetermined. Repertoires were generated with immunoSEQ multiplex PCR, while TCRdb's copy carries only in-frame clones and drops some. This sample has around 30,000 clones, each found more than once. This receptor was obtained from an older woman in good health, CMV-negative, and a related stem cell transplant donor. The specimen was PBMCs.

The CDR3: CASSQEPGLFTGELFF. DNA for the CDR3: TGCGCCAGCAGCCAAGAACCAGGGTTGTTCACCGGGGAGCTGTTTTTT. The chain carries TRBV4-3 and TRBJ2-2, with D tentatively TRBD1 (5 bases). The CDR3 runs 16 residues. The ends were cut back, 0 bases at V and 4 bases at J, with 12 bases in the middle. Germline V gene sequence: CDR1 LGHNA, CDR2 YSLEER.